These 3 T cell receptor beta chains were all obtained from the same sample, sequenced in a study of chemoradiotherapy in HPV16-positive cancers. Sequencing used immunoSEQ multiplex PCR; TCRdb keeps in-frame clones, though not all of them. Among some 10,000 clones listed, 75% were seen once. This material consisted of tumor tissue, taken from a patient who underwent chemoradiotherapy. These receptors all come from a human donor with HPV-associated anogenital cancer.

The chain has TRBV11-2 and TRBJ2-2; TRBD2 agrees at 12 bases. Losses at the gene ends were 3 bases for V and 5 bases for J; bases not matched to a gene: 4. The germline gives CDR1 SGHAT, CDR2 FQNNGV. This CDR3 comprises 16 residues. Here the CDR3 DNA reads TGTGCCAGCAGCTTTCCTAGCGGGGGGGGGACCGGGGAGCTGTTTTTT. Its protein product is CASSFPSGGGTGELFF.

This chain joins TRBV7-2 and TRBJ1-4; D gene ambiguous. This CDR3 has 14 residues. Germline V gene lookup returns CDR1 SGHTA and CDR2 FQGNSA. Trimming shortened V by 5 bases and J by 0 bases, and 7 bases separated the two germline ends. The CDR3 here is CASSQDSTNEKLFF. In DNA form, the CDR3 reads TGTGCCAGCAGCCAGGATTCAACTAATGAAAAACTGTTTTTT.

With respect to this clone: The sample contains more than one DNA sequence encoding this CDR3. The rearrangement uses TRBV30 and TRBJ1-1; D perhaps matches TRBD1 (6 bases). The CDR3 extends over 14 amino acids. The germline gives CDR1 GTSNPN, CDR2 SVGIG (reference sequence). V lost 1 base to trimming and J lost 0 bases, with 9 bases between them. The CDR3 DNA reads as TGTGCCTGGAGTGGGGGACAACTGAACACTGAAGCTTTCTTT. Protein sequence: CAWSGGQLNTEAFF. Supplemented by reference TRBV30 and TRBJ1-1, the full variable domain reads SQTIHQWPATLVQPVGSPLSLECTVEGTSNPNLYWYRQAAGRGLQLLFYSVGIGQISSEVPQNLSASRPQDRQFILSSKKLLLSDSGFYLCAWSGGQLNTEAFFGQGTRLTVV.